This TCR beta chain was obtained from a study of blood T cells in healthy people across ages. The CDR3 contains 14 residues. This clonotype was recorded a few times. A sample-barcoded 5' primer and a J-beta primer mix were used in a second PCR of about 6 to 12 cycles. TCRdb called the 5' RACE reads again in MiXCR, with one record for every CDR3 protein. Of approximately 600,000 distinct CDR3 sequences in the sample, 58% were seen once. J is TRBJ1-1 and V is TRBV21-1. TRBV21-1 is a pseudogene. Sample: blood. The source is a man aged 55 to 69 in good health. The CDR3, as DNA: TGTGCCAGCAGCAGGGAGGCGGGCCGGTGTGGGGCTTTCTTT. This translates into CASSREAGRCGAFF.